One and the same sample provided the 13 T cell receptor beta chains below, sequenced in a study of blood T cell repertoires in COVID-19 (dated by TCRdb to about 2020). Libraries came from the immunoSEQ multiplex PCR assay. TCRdb holds this immuneACCESS table with in-frame rearrangements only. Some clones are missing; in checked studies, unresolved V genes explain under half, and the rest has no known cause. The sample table holds under 550,000 clones, of which roughly 89% were seen once. Roughly 0.76% of the sample is in the top ten clones. Sequencing was done on a sample of peripheral blood. Source of these receptors: a man aged 18 to 29 with COVID-19, enrolled during active disease.

The chain combines TRBV29-1 with TRBJ1-1; TRBD1 agrees at 10 bases. The CDR3 has 13 amino acids. Germline-derived CDR1 and CDR2 are SQVTM and ANQGSEA. V gave up 6 bases and J gave up 5 bases; unmatched junction bases: 6. CDR3 coding DNA: TGCAGCGTGGCGGACAGGGGGAGAACTGAAGCTTTCTTT. Its protein is CSVADRGRTEAFF.

The rearrangement uses TRBV19 and TRBJ2-5, with a tentative D call TRBD2 (6 bases). V gave up 1 base and J gave up 5 bases, with 8 bases separating them. This CDR3 comprises 13 residues. In germline, CDR1 is LNHDA, CDR2 SQIVND (reference sequence). This CDR3 reads CASSIAGVETQYF. Here the CDR3 DNA reads TGTGCCAGTAGTATAGCGGGGGTGGAGACCCAGTACTTC.

This clone was detected only a few times. The chain joins TRBV7-2 to TRBJ2-2; 7 bases map to TRBD2. With V trimmed by 5 bases and J by 5 bases, 5 bases remained unmatched. This CDR3 comprises 14 residues. In germline, CDR1 is SGHTA, CDR2 FQGNSA. This chain's CDR3 is CASSRGVETGELFF. In DNA form, the CDR3 reads TGTGCCAGCAGCCGGGGGGTAGAGACCGGGGAGCTGTTTTTT.

The CDR3 coding sequence is TGCGCCAGCATTAGGGGACTAGAGAACACCGGGGAGCTGTTTTTT. Amino acid sequence: CASIRGLENTGELFF. The chain carries TRBV10-2 and TRBJ2-2, with 8 bases identical to TRBD2. V lost 7 bases and J lost 1; bases outside the gene matches: 5. The CDR3 consists of 15 residues. Germline CDR1 and CDR2: WSHSY and SAAADI.

DNA of the CDR3: TGTGCCAGCAGCCTAGCGGGAGCAGAGACCCAGTACTTC. Translated: CASSLAGAETQYF. V gene TRBV25-1 combines with J gene TRBJ2-5, with TRBD2 matching over 10 bases. Trimming took 6 bases from V and 4 from J; bases not matched to a gene: 2. This CDR3 has 13 amino acids. The germline CDR1 and CDR2 sequences are MGHDK and SYGVNS.

With regard to this clone: Other DNA variants within this sample encode the same CDR3. V is TRBV3-1 (or the pseudogene TRBV3-2) and J is TRBJ1-1, with D possibly matching TRBD1 (5 bases). The CDR3 length is 14 residues. V lost 1 base and J 2 bases, leaving 8 bases between the germline ends. Germline CDR1 LGHDT, CDR2 YNNKEL (reference sequence). The CDR3 nucleotides are TGTGCCAGCAGCCAAGTTCAGGGCAACACTGAAGCTTTCTTT. Translation gives CASSQVQGNTEAFF.

This clone was detected once. The V call is TRBV13, the J call TRBJ2-1, with TRBD1 identical over 8 bases. There are 16 residues in the CDR3. With 3 bases clipped from V and 6 bases from J, the junction kept 10 bases outside the gene matches. Germline CDR1 and CDR2: PRHDT and FYEKMQ (reference sequence). DNA for the CDR3: TGTGCCAGCAGCTTTGACAGGGGCCAGTTTATCAATGAGCAGTTCTTC. The encoded protein is CASSFDRGQFINEQFF.

The rearrangement links TRBV24-1 to TRBJ2-1, with D perhaps matching TRBD1 (5 bases). This CDR3 comprises 16 residues. Per germline, CDR1 KGHDR and CDR2 SFDVKD. V was cut by 3 bases and J by 5 bases, with 16 bases left in between. In nucleotides, the CDR3 is TGTGCCACCAGTGATGGGGCAGACGACCGGGACAATGAGCAGTTCTTC. Protein product: CATSDGADDRDNEQFF.

V gene TRBV12-3 or TRBV12-4 combines with J gene TRBJ1-5; 7 bases are shared with TRBD1. This CDR3 is built from 13 residues. J was trimmed by 7 bases and V by 10 bases; bases with no gene match: 10. CDR3 residues: CATYRGPGQPQHF. CDR3 in DNA: TGTGCCACCTACAGGGGCCCGGGGCAGCCCCAGCATTTT.

This chain connects TRBV12-3 or TRBV12-4 to TRBJ1-1; D ambiguous. This CDR3 is 12 amino acids long. Trimming stripped 6 bases from V and 6 bases from J, with 11 bases between. The CDR3 DNA is TGTGCCAGCAGCCCCACCTACGCTGAAGCTTTCTTT. Translating gives CASSPTYAEAFF.

The rearrangement joins TRBV18 to TRBJ2-5; 7 bases fit TRBD2. Germline V gene sequence: CDR1 KGHSH, CDR2 LQKENI. The CDR3 spans 15 residues. V lost 6 bases, J lost 3 bases, and 10 bases stayed unmatched. The CDR3 loop reads CASSPSPSGKETQYF. The CDR3 DNA reads TGTGCCAGCTCCCCTAGTCCTAGCGGTAAAGAGACCCAGTACTTC.

The chain joins TRBV15 to TRBJ2-5; 9 bases are shared with TRBD2. Germline CDR1 and CDR2: LNHNV and YYDKDF (reference sequence). The V and J ends lost 0 bases and 0 bases, in that order; junction bases with no gene match: 5. The CDR3 is 17 amino acids. CDR3 bases: TGTGCCACCAGCAGAGATAGGCTAGCGGGAAACCAAGAGACCCAGTACTTC. It specifies CATSRDRLAGNQETQYF. Based on the CDR3 plus reference TRBV15 and TRBJ2-5, the full variable domain is DAMVIQNPRYQVTQFGKPVTLSCSQTLNHNVMYWYQQKSSQAPKLLFHYYDKDFNNEADTPDNFQSRRPNTSFCFLDIRSPGLGDTAMYLCATSRDRLAGNQETQYFGPGTRLLVL.

This sequence joins TRBV2 and TRBJ2-5; 10 bases align to TRBD2. The CDR3 totals 15 residues. The V and J ends lost 5 bases and 5 bases, in that order; junction bases with no gene match: 8. Germline V gene data show CDR1 as SNHLY and CDR2 as FYNNEI. This CDR3 reads CASSPGSGRWETQYF. For the CDR3, the DNA is TGTGCCAGCAGTCCGGGTAGCGGGAGGTGGGAGACCCAGTACTTC.